The source of this T cell receptor beta chain is a study of cytomegalovirus exposure and HLA in healthy donors (dated by TCRdb to 2015 to 2018). Broadly, across the study: An earlier analysis of 587 of the donors reported 250 to 350 Gb of sequence data and 95 million to 120 million unique TCR beta sequences obtained from some 200 million T cells. Roughly 300 gigabases of sequencing data and 80 million or so unique TCR sequences were included in an early release covering several hundred HLA-typed donors. Among the roughly 400 genotyped donors, approximately 82% belonged to the genetic ancestry cluster associated with self-reported Caucasian donors. The study aimed to test whether cataloging public T cell receptors could reveal signatures of past pathogen exposure. Using immunosequencing, the study profiled T cell repertoires from about 610 subjects and related those repertoires to cytomegalovirus serostatus. In addition to the first cohort of 500 to 850 subjects, a separate validation cohort of 120 different subjects was used. To predict cytomegalovirus infection status, the study combined high-throughput TCR immunosequencing, statistical association of individual TCRs with disease status, and machine learning. A later analysis re-examined previously published TCR beta repertoires from over 500 donors and added high-resolution HLA genotyping to investigate patterns of TCR occurrence. Rather than using new phenotypic data, the later analysis identified candidate immune exposures from TCR beta sequences and from how often those sequences occurred across donors. In an earlier analysis of about 590 of the donors, high-throughput TCR beta sequencing was used to judge whether each TCR beta V gene segment behaved as functional or pseudogenic. Alongside the repertoire data, information on donor age, sex, ethnicity and CMV serostatus was compiled. A later genetic analysis used genome-wide SNP genotypes for about 60% of the roughly 700 donors, treating that subset as a discovery cohort. Every repertoire in the discovery cohort had been generated on one and the same sequencing platform. HLA typing included class I and class II loci at four-digit resolution. The number of typed donors differed by locus: about 620-630 for A, B, C, DRB1 and DQB1; 500 to 550 for DQA1; some 590 for DPA1; and around 490 for DPB1. Roughly five DR-DQ haplotypes were handled as single units for association and clustering, since linkage in the cohort was strong. Among 398 genotyped donors of the cohort, an average of approximately 230,000 unique TCR beta nucleotide sequences were sequenced per donor, roughly 20% of them non-productive. Results the study describes overall, beyond this receptor: A further reported finding was that TCR beta sequences accurately predicted the HLA-A and HLA-B alleles for most subjects in the first cohort. According to a later analysis, most CMV-associated TCR beta chains appeared to be HLA-restricted, and the HLA associations seemed to be driven largely by CMV exposure. When HLA alleles, especially DR and DQ, strongly co-occurred, TCR associations were difficult to assign to individual alleles. Three of the identified cytomegalovirus-associated TCR beta chains were confirmed in vitro to be specific for cytomegalovirus antigens. The sequencing pipeline was judged likely to have produced a cluster of highly shared sequence variants as a technical artifact. A later genetic analysis reported fewer N-insertions in productive TCRs among donors in an Asian-associated ancestry cluster than the roughly 700-donor mean. Linkage disequilibrium might explain the correlated functional status among segregating V segments, but an unknown experimental factor could not be excluded. Across donors, most TCR sequences were observed very rarely, whereas some public TCRs were present in many individuals. In the study, around 150 TCR beta chains were listed as associated with cytomegalovirus. According to a later analysis, TCR association rates differed among HLA loci, with DRB1 alleles showing the most associated TCRs and HLA-C alleles showing the fewest. Only TCR beta chains were sequenced in this cohort, and the absence of alpha or paired-chain data limited detectable features. In a later genetic analysis, a missense DCLRE1C variant was associated with V-gene and J-gene trimming of TCR beta chains, and the association was replicated in an independent cohort. In an earlier analysis of fewer than 700 of the donors, most TCR beta V segments appeared in productive rearrangements about 90% or about 30% of the time, broadly matching IMGT annotations. Sequencing depth was assumed to be roughly uniform across donors in the presence/absence analyses, though that assumption may not hold. In both the original and validation cohorts, the classifier was reported to diagnose cytomegalovirus status with high specificity and sensitivity. The authors suggested that the approach could potentially be generalized to other disease states and immunological phenotypes. In a later analysis, HLA-associated TCR beta chains showed more clonal expansion and lower generation probabilities than non-associated chains that were equally common. In a later analysis, some 18,000 TCR beta sequences were associated with specific HLA alleles at a false discovery rate of 0.05. Several of the top co-occurrence clusters appeared to be linked to parvovirus B19, influenza, CMV and Epstein-Barr virus, according to a later analysis. The 87-base-pair reads could not distinguish some IMGT-functional V segments, including TRBV6-2 and TRBV6-3, so those segments were excluded. HLA typing was unavailable for some donors at each locus, so association tests used only the typed subset. CMV serostatus was the only immune exposure information available for the cohort. The earlier analysis of nearly 600 of the donors excluded approximately 15 rarely observed V segments, including chromosome 9 orphons, because counts were too low.

The cohort was made up of 500 to 800 healthy bone marrow donors. At the time of sampling, all cohort members were nominally healthy, though unrecorded immune exposures were likely present. Of the 600 to 750 cohort members, just under 300 had a positive CMV serostatus and 350 to 450 had a negative one, while no CMV serostatus was recorded for the donor. A peripheral blood sample was collected from each donor, and TCR beta sequencing was performed on peripheral blood mononuclear cells. Genomic DNA extraction from the blood cell samples was performed with the Qiagen DNeasy Blood Extraction Kit. Libraries were prepared through the immunoSEQ multiplex PCR assay. The multiplex PCR relied on a mix of 60 forward primers for TCR Vbeta segments and 13 reverse primers for TCR Jbeta segments. Amplification of the CDR3 region of rearranged TCR beta genes was performed with a multiplex PCR assay on genomic DNA. On the Illumina HiSeq System, the amplified TCR beta libraries were sequenced as 87-base-pair reads. In the source study's methods: In a later analysis, around 80 million unique TCR beta chains were counted across the roughly 610 repertoires, and about 10 million of these chains were shared by at least two donors. A nearest-neighbor algorithm error-corrected the raw reads and collapsed the reads into unique sequences, merging closely related sequences to remove PCR and sequencing errors. V, D and J gene segments were assigned by aligning CDR3 sequences to IMGT reference sequences. For a sequence to be retained, a match of at least six nucleotides was required to both a V gene segment and a J gene segment. A rearrangement counted as productive if the CDR3 had no stop codons and remained in frame with V and J, and every other rearrangement counted as non-productive. Following IMGT convention, CDR3 was defined as the stretch from the second conserved V-encoded cysteine up to the conserved J-encoded phenylalanine. Sequences without an unambiguous match to a single V gene segment were excluded from the earlier analysis of about 600 of the donors. In an earlier analysis of a few hundred of the donors, V segments were called functional above 56.7% productive rearrangements and were called segregating when the between-donor standard deviation exceeded 5%. A statistical classification framework was developed to diagnose cytomegalovirus status using the catalog of TCR beta chain sequences. In a later analysis, V and J genes were assigned by comparing TCR nucleotide sequences against IMGT/GENE-DB human TR gene sequences. A later analysis assigned CDR3 sequences and most-parsimonious VDJ recombination scenarios with the TCRdist pipeline. In a later analysis, each TCR beta chain was defined by its CDR3 amino acid sequence together with its V-gene family, and reads lacking a unique V-gene family were excluded. In a later analysis, 500 to 700 highly shared, low-generation-probability nucleotide sequences were removed to address suspected cross-contamination and a sequencing artifact. A later analysis calculated a clonal expansion index for each public chain from normalized within-repertoire ranks of inferred template counts. A later analysis computed generation probabilities with a VDJ recombination model fitted to out-of-frame rearrangements, and checked the results against IGoR. In a later analysis, TCR-TCR, TCR-HLA and TCR-CMV co-occurrence was scored with hypergeometric tests, and a repertoire-size bias correction was applied to TCR pairs. A later analysis estimated false discovery rates by permuting HLA or CMV assignments 20 times. In a later analysis, co-occurring TCRs were grouped with DBSCAN, and TCRdist sequence similarity was added when clustering was performed within HLA-allele-positive subsets. Co-occurrence clustering excluded repertoires with fewer than 30,000 or more than 120,000 public chains, plus five with anomalous nucleotide sharing. TCRdb re-hosts the immuneACCESS table, in-frame sequences only. Its copies lack some clones; in the studies checked, an unresolved V gene accounts for under half of them, and the cause for the rest is not known. D and trimming were read from the DNA, whereas the V and J calls and clone size are those reported in that table. This sample is represented by about 120,000 clones; 74% of them were singletons. The ten largest clonotypes hold approximately 2% of the sample.

V is cut back by 1 base and J by 5 bases, with 6 bases in the junction unmatched. From a lookup of the germline V gene, CDR1 and CDR2 are LGHNA and YNFKEQ. The CDR3 numbers 15 residues from cysteine through phenylalanine. Of the read, only the CDR3 DNA is kept; its 45 bases are in frame from base 1. Points on this clone: Which antigen it targets is not known. No per-base quality is available; no much larger clone lies one base away.

This receptor chain uses TRBV4-2 and TRBJ1-1; a stretch of 8 junction bases matches TRBD1. What was sequenced was PBMCs. The receptor was isolated from a human donor in good health. The nucleotide sequence reads TGTGCCAGCAGCCAAGGGGGGACAGGATGGACTGAAGCTTTCTTT. It specifies CASSQGGTGWTEAFF.